The next 25 T cell receptor beta chains were all read from a single sample in a study of neurological immune-mediated disorders. Via MiXCR, TCRdb re-called the 5' RACE reads, giving one row per CDR3 protein. The table includes more than 75,000 distinct CDR3 sequences, around 3.6% detected once. The specimen sequenced was PBMCs. The source of these receptors is a woman between 45 and 65 years old with multiple sclerosis.

This clonotype was seen a handful of times. This chain joins TRBV18 and TRBJ2-7; D gene uncertain. Germline V gene lookup returns CDR1 KGHSH and CDR2 LQKENI. The CDR3 totals 12 residues. V was trimmed by 3 bases and J by 7 bases, leaving 10 bases between them. Here the CDR3 reads CASSPNQYEQYF. The CDR3 DNA follows: TGTGCCAGCTCACCGAACCAGTATGAGCAGTACTTC.

This clonotype was detected ten times or more. The V gene is TRBV6-2 or TRBV6-3, the J gene TRBJ2-4; D is unclear. With 2 bases removed from V and 0 bases from J, the gap between germline ends came to 8 bases. This CDR3 is 15 amino acids long. CDR1 and CDR2 (germline): MNHEY, SVGEGT. Here the CDR3 reads CASSYKPQAKNIQYF. In nucleotides, the CDR3 is TGTGCCAGCAGTTACAAGCCTCAAGCCAAAAACATTCAGTACTTC.

The sample holds many counts of this clonotype. The V gene is TRBV5-1, the J gene TRBJ1-1; D is undetermined. V lost 4 bases, J lost 1 base, and 11 bases lay in between. This CDR3 is built from 14 residues. In germline, CDR1 is SGHRS, CDR2 YFSETQ. In nucleotides, the CDR3 is TGCGCCAGCAGCAGGTTTTTAGAGAACACTGAAGCTTTCTTT. Amino acids: CASSRFLENTEAFF.

The sample holds many counts of this clonotype. The chain links TRBV4-1 to TRBJ1-2, with D tentatively TRBD1 (6 bases). V lost 0 bases, J lost 6 bases, and 8 bases lay in between. Looked up from germline, CDR1 is MGHRA and CDR2 is YSYEKL. The CDR3 is made up of 13 amino acids. The CDR3 reads CASSQEWTDGYTF. The CDR3 nucleotides read TGCGCCAGCAGCCAAGAGTGGACAGATGGCTACACCTTC.

In its sample, this clonotype was seen many times. The chain recombines TRBV5-1 with TRBJ2-5; 7 nucleotides agree with TRBD2. The CDR3 is 14 residues long. Germline V gene sequence: CDR1 SGHRS, CDR2 YFSETQ. V shed 0 bases, J shed 5 bases, and the junction held 4 bases outside the gene matches. The CDR3: CASSLVMGGETQYF. The CDR3 coding sequence is TGCGCCAGCAGCTTGGTAATGGGAGGGGAGACCCAGTACTTC.

The table lists this clonotype with many counts. V gene TRBV7-2 combines with J gene TRBJ1-2; TRBD1 is a possible D gene (6 bases). Trimming removed 7 bases at V and 8 bases at J, with 14 bases between. Germline CDR1 SGHTA, CDR2 FQGNSA. The CDR3 consists of 12 residues. CDR3 nucleotide sequence: TGTGCCAGCACCCAGGGGCCGTCAGGCTACACCTTC. Its protein is CASTQGPSGYTF.

The table lists this clonotype with many counts. The chain uses TRBV7-2 and TRBJ1-2; perhaps TRBD1 as D (6 bases). The germline gives CDR1 SGHTA, CDR2 FQGNSA. The CDR3 is 13 residues long. V was cut by 5 bases and J by 8 bases, with 15 bases left in between. As DNA, the CDR3 is TGTGCCAGCAGCCCTTGGGGGGCGCGGGGCTACACCTTC. Protein: CASSPWGARGYTF.

This clonotype was seen ten or more times. This sequence joins TRBV6-2 or TRBV6-3 and TRBJ1-1; D remains unclear. CDR1 and CDR2 from the germline V gene are MNHEY and SVGEGT. V was cut by 4 bases and J by 1 base, with 16 bases left in between. The CDR3 totals 16 residues. The CDR3 nucleotides read TGTGCCAGCAGTTTGGGTATGGTGCGTCAGAACACTGAAGCTTTCTTT. Its translation: CASSLGMVRQNTEAFF.

This clonotype was seen at least ten times. The chain has TRBV7-9 and TRBJ2-3; 8 positions match TRBD2. V trimming: 7 bases; J trimming: 0 bases; junction bases outside the gene matches: 9. This CDR3 is 16 amino acids long. CDR1 and CDR2 (germline): SEHNR, FQNEAQ (reference sequence). The CDR3 DNA is TGTGCCAGCACCACTAAACTAGCGGACAGCACAGATACGCAGTATTTT. It is translated as CASTTKLADSTDTQYF.

This clonotype was observed many times. The V gene is TRBV10-3, the J gene TRBJ2-1; the D gene could be TRBD1 or TRBD2 (6 bases each). Trimming shortened V by 3 bases and J by 3 bases, and 12 bases separated the two germline ends. Germline V gene data show CDR1 as ENHRY and CDR2 as SYGVKD. The CDR3 has 15 amino acids. CDR3 in amino acids: CAISEDGGFYNEQFF. The DNA of the CDR3 is TGTGCCATCAGTGAAGACGGGGGCTTCTACAATGAGCAGTTCTTC.

This clonotype has at least ten counts. The chain combines TRBV9 with TRBJ2-2, with 9 positions matching TRBD2. V lost 0 bases and J lost 4; bases outside the gene matches: 22. Germline V CDR1 and CDR2: SGDLS, YYNGEE. This CDR3 has 22 residues. The DNA of the CDR3 is TGTGCCAGCAGCGTAGAGGGCCCCGCCGGGACTAGCTCCTCCGGTTCCACCGGGGAGCTGTTTTTT. It encodes CASSVEGPAGTSSSGSTGELFF. Supplemented by reference TRBV9 and TRBJ2-2, the full variable domain reads DSGVTQTPKHLITATGQRVTLRCSPRSGDLSVYWYQQSLDQGLQFLIQYYNGEERAKGNILERFSAQQFPDLHSELNLSSLELGDSALYFCASSVEGPAGTSSSGSTGELFFGEGSRLTVL.

This clonotype was seen ten or more times. This CDR3 reads CASSAYNEQFF. The CDR3 nucleotides read TGTGCCAGCAGTGCTTACAATGAGCAGTTCTTC. V is TRBV25-1 and J is TRBJ2-1; D not resolved. The CDR3 extends over 11 amino acids. V lost 4 bases and J 4 bases, leaving 2 bases between the germline ends. CDR1 is MGHDK and CDR2 is SYGVNS in the germline V gene. The whole variable domain, remainder taken from reference TRBV25-1 and TRBJ2-1, is EADIYQTPRYLVIGTGKKITLECSQTMGHDKMYWYQQDPGMELHLIHYSYGVNSTEKGDLSSESTVSRIRTEHFPLTLESARPSHTSQYLCASSAYNEQFFGPGTRLTVL.

This clonotype has a count of ten or more. The rearrangement uses TRBV7-3 and TRBJ2-1, with 11 bases lining up with TRBD2. The CDR3 sequence is 17 residues long. Unmatched junction bases numbered 5, after V lost 0 bases and J lost 4 bases. The V gene's germline CDR1 is SGHTA and CDR2 FQGTGA. The CDR3 reads CASSLTRLAGGYNEQFF. Here the CDR3 DNA reads TGTGCCAGCAGCTTAACGAGGCTAGCGGGGGGATACAATGAGCAGTTCTTC.

This clonotype was counted at least ten times. V and J are TRBV12-3 or TRBV12-4 and TRBJ1-1; D gene uncertain. Trimming pared 1 base from V and 0 bases from J, leaving 6 bases between. CDR3 size: 14 residues. The CDR3 sequence: CASSLDRVNTEAFF. For the CDR3, the DNA is TGTGCCAGCAGTTTAGACAGAGTGAACACTGAAGCTTTCTTT.

This clonotype was picked up many times. The chain employs TRBV14 and TRBJ2-2; D is possibly TRBD1 (6 bases). The CDR3 extends over 17 amino acids. Germline V gives CDR1 SGHDN, CDR2 FVKESK. V lost 4 bases to trimming and J lost 1 base, with 16 bases between them. The CDR3 loop is CASSPIETGENTGELFF. In DNA, the CDR3 is TGTGCCAGCAGCCCTATAGAGACAGGAGAGAACACCGGGGAGCTGTTTTTT.

In its sample, this clonotype was seen many times. The genes are TRBV7-9 and TRBJ1-4; 9 bases line up with TRBD1. V was clipped by 1 base and J by 7 bases; unmatched bases: 10. The CDR3 runs to 17 residues. The germline V gene encodes CDR1 SEHNR and CDR2 FQNEAQ (reference sequence). CDR3 bases: TGTGCCAGCAGCTTAGACACGAACAGGGGGCGGAGTGAAAAACTGTTTTTT. Translating it yields CASSLDTNRGRSEKLFF.

V is TRBV7-6 and J is TRBJ2-1, with D hard to call. Germline V gene sequence: CDR1 SGHVS, CDR2 FNYEAQ. Trimming stripped 5 bases from V and 4 bases from J, with 18 bases between. The CDR3 is 16 amino acids. The CDR3 DNA is TGTGCCAGCAGCATAAGTCGTCAGGTGGTTTACAATGAGCAGTTCTTC. Translated, it gives CASSISRQVVYNEQFF.

This clonotype was detected ten times or more. The chain uses TRBV20-1 and TRBJ2-1; no firm D call. The V gene's germline CDR1 is DFQATT and CDR2 SNEGSKA (reference sequence). Deletions cut 1 base from V and 5 bases from J, with 6 bases between. This CDR3 is 12 amino acids long. The CDR3 DNA is TGCAGTGCTAGAGTGACGGACAATGAGCAGTTCTTC. Protein: CSARVTDNEQFF.

Many counts were recorded for this clonotype. V and J are TRBV6-5 and TRBJ2-7; D is unclear. This CDR3 is 13 amino acids long. V was shortened by 2 bases and J by 0 bases, with 5 bases between the two germline ends. Germline assignment: CDR1 MNHEY and CDR2 SVGAGI. CDR3 in amino acids: CASSYTISYEQYF. CDR3 DNA sequence: TGTGCCAGCAGTTACACCATCTCCTACGAGCAGTACTTC.

This clonotype was seen at least ten times. The V gene is TRBV7-6, the J gene TRBJ2-2; D is undetermined. This CDR3 has 16 amino acids. V gave up 4 bases and J gave up 3 bases, with 15 bases separating them. Germline CDR1 is SGHVS and CDR2 is FNYEAQ. The CDR3 DNA sequence: TGTGCCAGCAGCTCCGTTGCCGCAGGAGACACCGGGGAGCTGTTTTTT. Encoded protein: CASSSVAAGDTGELFF. Using reference TRBV7-6 and TRBJ2-2 for the parts outside the CDR3, the full variable domain is GAGVSQSPRYKVTKRGQDVALRCDPISGHVSLYWYRQALGQGPEFLTYFNYEAQQDKSGLPNDRFSAERPEGSISTLTIQRTEQRDSAMYRCASSSVAAGDTGELFFGEGSRLTVL.

This clonotype has a count of ten or more. The chain employs TRBV3-1 and TRBJ1-1; D perhaps matches TRBD1 (5 bases). Between the trimmed V and J ends, which lost 2 bases and 7 bases, there was a span of 14 bases. The CDR3 runs to 14 residues. Germline V gene sequence: CDR1 LGHDT, CDR2 YNNKEL (reference sequence). The CDR3 region has the DNA TGTGCCAGCAGCCAAAGGACCCAGAGGGGTGAAGCTTTCTTT. Translation: CASSQRTQRGEAFF.

This clonotype was seen ten or more times. The V and J genes are TRBV7-2 and TRBJ2-5; the D gene is possibly TRBD2 (6 bases). Germline V CDR1 and CDR2: SGHTA, FQGNSA. The CDR3 has 12 amino acids. V gave up 1 base and J gave up 11 bases, with 11 bases separating them. CDR3 DNA sequence: TGTGCCAGCAGCTTAGAAGTAGGGACTCAGTACTTC. This gives the protein CASSLEVGTQYF.

In this sample, this clonotype turned up many times. CDR3 protein: CSARSTGVETQYF. DNA for the CDR3: TGCAGTGCGCGCTCGACAGGGGTGGAGACCCAGTACTTC. The chain is built from TRBV20-1 and TRBJ2-5, with 8 bases fitting TRBD1. The CDR3 contains 13 residues. V lost 6 bases to trimming and J lost 5 bases; unmatched junction nucleotides: 8. Germline V gene lookup returns CDR1 DFQATT and CDR2 SNEGSKA (reference sequence).

This clonotype was recorded at least ten times. The chain couples TRBV5-1 to TRBJ2-5; D remains ambiguous. Germline CDR1 is SGHRS and CDR2 is YFSETQ. V was pared by 3 bases and J by 1 base, with 7 bases between. The CDR3 has 13 amino acids. The CDR3 region has the DNA TGCGCCAGCAGCTACTACAGCCAAGAGACCCAGTACTTC. This encodes CASSYYSQETQYF.

This clonotype was counted at least ten times. This chain connects TRBV15 to TRBJ2-1, with D maybe TRBD1 (6 bases). The CDR3 sequence is 17 residues long. CDR1 is LNHNV, CDR2 YYDKDF, per germline (reference sequence). V was trimmed by 0 bases and J by 7 bases, leaving 19 bases between them. Here the CDR3 DNA reads TGTGCCACCAGCAGAGATCCTGTACAGGGATGGAAGAATGAGCAGTTCTTC. It yields the protein CATSRDPVQGWKNEQFF.